A selection of T cell receptor beta chains follows, all from one sample in a study of human CD4 T cells and Enterobacteriaceae. The assay was immunoSEQ multiplex PCR, and TCRdb's table has in-frame clones only and misses some. The sample has 25,000 to 30,000 clones, around 80% seen once. Specimen: memory CD4+ T cells from blood. These receptors all stem from a human donor in good health. Both conserved end residues are part of each CDR3. The order of the fields is V gene, clone size, D gene, J gene, CDR3 DNA, CDR3 protein. The D gene is left open where the match is weak. Clone size is shown for a subset of rows, as once, few, many or a class of expanded clone.

TRBV7-2	-	-	TRBJ1-4	TGTGCCAGCAGTTACAGCGGGGATAATGAAAAACTGTTTTTT	CASSYSGDNEKLFF
TRBV4-1	-	-	TRBJ1-5	TGCGCCAGCAGCCCAAACATCGATGGGAGCAATCAGCCCCAGCATTTT	CASSPNIDGSNQPQHF
TRBV6-5	-	TRBD1	TRBJ2-3	TGTGCCAGCAGTTACGGGACAGGAGGGACTCGCGGTACGCAGTATTTT	CASSYGTGGTRGTQYF
TRBV5-4	-	-	TRBJ1-1	TGTGCCAGCAGCTTGAGTTTGACAGGGAACACTGAAGCTTTCTTT	CASSLSLTGNTEAFF
TRBV19	-	-	TRBJ1-2	TGTGCCAGTAGTATTGAGTTGAATGGCTACACCTTC	CASSIELNGYTF
TRBV10-3	-	TRBD1	TRBJ1-4	TGTGCCATCAGTGGCGGACAGGGAGATGAAAAACTGTTTTTT	CAISGGQGDEKLFF
TRBV6-1	-	-	TRBJ1-1	TGTGCCAGCAGCCCGACCGGGACGGGCACTGAAGCTTTCTTT	CASSPTGTGTEAFF
TRBV5-1	-	-	TRBJ1-2	TGCGCCAGCAGCTTGGTGGGCTATGGCTACACCTTC	CASSLVGYGYTF
TRBV11-2	-	-	TRBJ2-7	TGTGCCAGCAGCCCAATTAACCGTCCTCGGGCAGGGACCTACGAGCAGTACTTC	CASSPINRPRAGTYEQYF
TRBV2	-	TRBD2	TRBJ2-1	TGTGCCAGCAGTGGCGGGAGATCCTACAATGAGCAGTTCTTC	CASSGGRSYNEQFF
TRBV7-2	-	-	TRBJ2-1	TGTGCCAGCAGCTTTGTTGATGAGCAGTTCTTC	CASSFVDEQFF
TRBV2	-	-	TRBJ2-7	TGTGCCAGCACCCTGGTTACCTCCTACGAGCAGTACTTC	CASTLVTSYEQYF
TRBV20-1	-	-	TRBJ2-1	TGCAGTGCTAGATTCAATGAGCAGTTCTTC	CSARFNEQFF
TRBV19	-	-	TRBJ2-1	TGTGCCAGTAGCCCCCGACAGTCCCTTTCCTACAATGAGCAGTTCTTC	CASSPRQSLSYNEQFF
TRBV5-3	-	TRBD2	TRBJ2-7	TGTGCCAGAAGCTTGGCTAATATGGGCGGGAGGCCTAGCTCCTACGAGCAGTACTTC	CARSLANMGGRPSSYEQYF
TRBV2	-	-	TRBJ2-6	TGTGCCAGCAGGGCTTCTGGGGCCAACGTCCTGACTTTC	CASRASGANVLTF
TRBV11-2	-	TRBD2	TRBJ2-5	TGTGCCAGCAGCTTAGAATCACTAGCGGGAGGGCAAGAGACCCAGTACTTC	CASSLESLAGGQETQYF
TRBV6-5	-	-	TRBJ1-3	TGTGCCAGCAGTAGGAACTCTGGAAACACCATATATTTT	CASSRNSGNTIYF
TRBV12-2	few	-	TRBJ2-7	TGTGCAAGTCGCTTTAGAGGGAGTAACTACGAGCAGTACTTC	CASRFRGSNYEQYF
TRBV4-2	-	-	TRBJ2-6	TGTGCCAGCAGCCAAGAAATCATTATAGGGGGTGTTTCTGGGGCCAACGTCCTGACTTTC	CASSQEIIIGGVSGANVLTF
TRBV7-3	-	TRBD2	TRBJ2-1	TGTGCCAGCAGCACGGGACTAGCGGGATACAATGAGCAGTTCTTC	CASSTGLAGYNEQFF
TRBV7-9	-	-	TRBJ2-1	TGTGCCAGCAGCTTAGAACAGACCCCCGGCGGACAGTTCTTC	CASSLEQTPGGQFF
TRBV19	-	-	TRBJ2-1	TGTGCCAGTAGTATGGCCCCGGGACCTTGGAATGAGCAGTTCTTC	CASSMAPGPWNEQFF
TRBV7-8	-	TRBD1	TRBJ2-7	TGTGCCAGCAGCTACCGACAGGGCCCCTACGAGCAGTACTTC	CASSYRQGPYEQYF
TRBV21-1	-	-	TRBJ2-7	TGTGCCAGCAGCAAGGAGGCTAGCGGGAGGGGGGGCTCCTACGAGCAGTACTTC	CASSKEASGRGGSYEQYF
TRBV6-6	-	-	TRBJ1-5	TGTGCCAGCAGTTACTTCCCCGGGACTGAGGGCCAGCATTTT	CASSYFPGTEGQHF